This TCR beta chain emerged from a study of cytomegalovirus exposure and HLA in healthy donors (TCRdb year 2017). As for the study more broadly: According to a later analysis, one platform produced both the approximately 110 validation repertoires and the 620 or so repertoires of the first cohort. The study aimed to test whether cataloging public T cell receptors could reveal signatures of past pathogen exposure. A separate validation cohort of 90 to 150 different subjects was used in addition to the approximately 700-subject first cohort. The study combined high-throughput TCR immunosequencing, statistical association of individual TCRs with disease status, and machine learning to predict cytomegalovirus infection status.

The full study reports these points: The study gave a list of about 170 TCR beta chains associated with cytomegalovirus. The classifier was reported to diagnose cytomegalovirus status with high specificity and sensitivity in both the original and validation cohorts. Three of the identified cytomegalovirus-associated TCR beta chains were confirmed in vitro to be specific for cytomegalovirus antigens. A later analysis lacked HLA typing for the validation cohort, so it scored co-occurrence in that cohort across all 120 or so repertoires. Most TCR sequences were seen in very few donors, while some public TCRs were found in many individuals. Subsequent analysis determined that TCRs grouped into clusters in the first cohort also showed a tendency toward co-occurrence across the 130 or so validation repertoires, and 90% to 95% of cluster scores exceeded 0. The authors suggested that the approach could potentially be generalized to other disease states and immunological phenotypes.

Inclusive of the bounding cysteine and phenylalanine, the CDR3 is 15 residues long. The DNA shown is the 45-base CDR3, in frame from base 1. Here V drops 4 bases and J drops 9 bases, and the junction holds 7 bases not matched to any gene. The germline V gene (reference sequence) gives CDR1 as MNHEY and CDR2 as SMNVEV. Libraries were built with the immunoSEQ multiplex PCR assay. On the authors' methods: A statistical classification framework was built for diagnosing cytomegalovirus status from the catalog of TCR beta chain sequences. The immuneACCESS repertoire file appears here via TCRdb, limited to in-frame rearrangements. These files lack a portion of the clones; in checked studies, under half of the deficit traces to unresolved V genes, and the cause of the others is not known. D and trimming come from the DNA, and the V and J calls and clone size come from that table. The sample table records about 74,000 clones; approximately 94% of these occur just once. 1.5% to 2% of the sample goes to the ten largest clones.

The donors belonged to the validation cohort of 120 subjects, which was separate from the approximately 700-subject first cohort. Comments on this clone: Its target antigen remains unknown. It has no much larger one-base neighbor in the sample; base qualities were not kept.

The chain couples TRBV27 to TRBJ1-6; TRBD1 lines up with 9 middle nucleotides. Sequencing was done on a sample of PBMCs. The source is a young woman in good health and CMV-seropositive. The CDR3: CASSSSGQGSSPLHF. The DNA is TGTGCCAGCAGTTCCTCGGGACAGGGCAGTTCACCCCTCCACTTT.